This T cell receptor beta chain emerged from a study of blood T cell repertoires in COVID-19 (dated by TCRdb to about 2020). Notes on the research overall: Samples covering the acute and convalescent phases of COVID-19 were provided by collaborators in the United States, Italy and Spain. The prospective study material was composed of cDNA or gDNA derived from T cells, B-cell-depleted T cells, or PBMCs. Deeply sampled blood TCRbeta repertoires from subjects exposed to, actively infected with, or recovered from COVID-19 were included in the dataset. The repertoires were released in a freely available public database intended as a resource for research on the immune response to SARS-CoV-2. Samples came from the ongoing ImmuneRACE study (first 160 participants) plus 1,254 subjects from 6 global collaborators. The sample metadata nearly always contained a de-identified subject ID, COVID-19 status, age in years and sex. Where HLA class I and class II types were available, the types were taken from metadata supplied by the sample provider, not from assay-based typing.

Study-wide conclusions, independent of this receptor: Clinical and demographic metadata were provided uncurated, with the amount varying by source and participant.

Whole blood was collected in K2EDTA tubes by collaborating institutions according to the institutions' own protocols. Collaborator samples were shipped for TCRbeta analysis as frozen whole blood, isolated PBMCs, or DNA extracted from either sample type. Trimming takes 0 bases from V and 5 bases from J, and the germline ends sit 14 bases apart. As encoded in the germline V gene (reference sequence), CDR1 is LGHDT while CDR2 is YNNKEL. The CDR3, cysteine through phenylalanine, is 16 amino acids long. CDR3 DNA is the only sequence kept; it has 48 bases, read in frame from the first base. TCRbeta CDR3 regions were amplified from genomic DNA using the immunoSEQ Assay, a bias-controlled multiplex PCR. As for the original processing: Within the assay, amplification of reference gene primers was used to estimate how many nucleated cells each sample contained. Sequence reads were collapsed and filtered to measure the absolute abundance of every unique TCRbeta CDR3 rearrangement. Productive Simpson clonality was computed per sample as the square root of Simpson's diversity index over productive rearrangements. Entries here come from immuneACCESS through TCRdb and include only in-frame sequences with V and J called. Some clones fail to appear in such tables; in the studies checked, an unresolved V gene covers under half of the shortfall, and the cause of the remainder is unknown. The DNA was the basis for D and trimming; V, J and clone size are from that table. The sample data list hundreds of thousands of clones, and over 80% of these were observed just once. The top ten constitute roughly 0.25% of the sample.

As concerns this clone: It has no known antigen specificity. No quality values exist for individual bases; no much larger clone is one base distant.

The chain links TRBV3-1 (or the pseudogene TRBV3-2) with TRBJ2-1; the D gene is perhaps TRBD1, from 6 matching bases. What was sequenced was peripheral blood. This receptor was identified in a woman between 18 and 29 years old with acute or convalescent COVID-19. CDR3 sequence: CASSQEVNRVNNEQFF. At the DNA level, the sequence is TGTGCCAGCAGCCAAGAAGTGAACAGGGTTAACAATGAGCAGTTCTTC.